Detailed here is one TCR beta chain. Its cognate antigen has yet to be identified. No much larger clonotype is one base removed from it; base qualities were not supplied. Libraries were constructed by single-cell sequencing. Sequencing was carried out with an Illumina NovaSeq 6000. For cell capture and library preparation, the team used the BD Rhapsody Targeted mRNA and AbSeq Reagent Kit in a microwell format. Libraries covered TCR, sample tags, AbSeq, and targeted mRNA from the Human T-Cell Expression Panel plus custom TOX and TOX2 primers. Sequencing of the libraries was performed on an Illumina NovaSeq. Per the authors' processing: The analysis covered around 10,000 cells in total, of which 7076 were CD8 T cells and 4494 were CD8 T cells with an identifiable TCR CDR3. Raw data were processed with the BD Rhapsody Targeted Analysis Pipeline with V(D)J processing on the Seven Bridges Genomics platform. Quality control, Sample Tag demultiplexing with Lex-BDSMK, clone identification with VDJ Explorer, and Seurat clustering were performed in SeqGeq 1.6.0. Clones comprising <1% of CD8 T cells were considered non-expanded; clones comprising >2.5% of the sample were considered clonal expansions. The public reads were quality trimmed at Q25 with fastp and then assembled into clones with MiXCR by TCRdb, keeping productive beta chains. Merged by CDR3 protein, the rows form single entries marked with the most common genes and DNA. TCRdb's processing, not the study's, gives the V and J calls here. A total of roughly 20,000 distinct CDR3 sequences appear in this sample, approximately 40% of them only once. The top ten constitute less than 30% of the sample.

This sample is drawn from a study of immune aging and cytomegalovirus after organ transplant (dated by TCRdb to about 2021). Context from the whole study: Every transplant recipient was given three-drug immunosuppression consisting of prednisone, tacrolimus, and mycophenolate.

The CDR3 holds 15 amino acids from the cysteine to the phenylalanine. CDR3 DNA only is kept here, 45 bases in frame from base 1. Per the germline V gene, SGHTA is the CDR1 and FQGNSA is the CDR2. V trim: 7 bases; J trim: 1 base; unmatched bases: 8. Broad study findings and their caveats: Post-transplant increases in aged-phenotype cells were observed regardless of clone size, following viremia and occurring earlier in large clones (days 200-264) than in small clones. Since the sequencing data did not include a CD57 measurement, a conservative gene-based definition of aging was used in its place. TEMRA cells made up a larger share of large clones, and the seven largest clones (1904 cells) gained aged and TEMRA cells while losing TCM cells.

According to the study, the label for this sample's time point signals: five sample-tagged time points from pre-transplant (day -1) to day 368 post-transplant, pooled. Thawed PBMC were stimulated for 12 hours with a CMV IE-1 overlapping peptide library without transport inhibitors. After thawing, cells rested overnight before stimulation in R10 medium with CD28/CD49d costimulation. The IE-1 peptide library was made up of 15-amino-acid peptides with 11-amino-acid overlaps. Each time point was barcoded with BD Single-Cell Multiplexing Kit Sample Tags, pooled, and stained with oligo-conjugated anti-CD45RA plus sorting antibodies. A BD FACSAria III was used to sort CMV-responsive CD8+CD137+ and CD4+CD154+ T cells at 4-way purity. EDTA vacutainers were used to collect blood, which was then processed with a Ficoll gradient within 1-24 hours.

The rearrangement combines TRBV7-2 with TRBJ2-7, and 9 bases in between align with TRBD1. The TCR sequence derives from a female donor who had a heart transplant and CMV viremia. The source was CMV peptide-activated CD4+ and CD8+ T cells sorted from blood, collected at five time points, pooled. Interpreted using the paper, the cell subset or site label stands for: sorted CD8+CD137+ and CD4+CD154+ T cells after roughly 13 h CMV IE-1 peptide stimulation. For the CDR3, the sequence is CASTPGTGLSYEQYF. The nucleotides read TGTGCCAGCACCCCCGGGACAGGGTTATCCTACGAGCAGTACTTC. Extended through the reference TRBV7-2 and TRBJ2-7 proteins, this CDR3 yields the full variable domain: GAGVSQSPSNKVTEKGKDVELRCDPISGHTALYWYRQSLGQGLEFLIYFQGNSAPDKSGLPSDRFSAERTGGSVSTLTIQRTQQEDSAVYLCASTPGTGLSYEQYFGPGTRLTVT.